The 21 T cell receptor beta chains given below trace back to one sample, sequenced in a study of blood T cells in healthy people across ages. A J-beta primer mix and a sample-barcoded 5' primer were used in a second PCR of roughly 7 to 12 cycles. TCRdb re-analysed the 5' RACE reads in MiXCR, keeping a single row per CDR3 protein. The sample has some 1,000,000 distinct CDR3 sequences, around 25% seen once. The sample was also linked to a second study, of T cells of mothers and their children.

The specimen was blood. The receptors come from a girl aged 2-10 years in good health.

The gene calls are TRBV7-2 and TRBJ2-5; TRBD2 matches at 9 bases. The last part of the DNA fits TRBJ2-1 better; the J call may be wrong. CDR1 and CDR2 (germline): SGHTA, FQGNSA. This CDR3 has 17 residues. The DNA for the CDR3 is TGTGCCAGCAGCCGAGGGGGGGCGGGAGGGCCCCAAAATGAGCAGTTCTTC. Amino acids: CASSRGGAGGPQNEQFF.

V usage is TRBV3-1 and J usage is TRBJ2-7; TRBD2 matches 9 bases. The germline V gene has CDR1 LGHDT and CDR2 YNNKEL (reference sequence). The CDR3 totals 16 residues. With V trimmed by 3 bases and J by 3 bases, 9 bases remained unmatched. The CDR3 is CASSHTGAGGGYEQYF. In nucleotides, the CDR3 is TGTGCCAGCAGCCACACCGGAGCGGGAGGTGGCTACGAGCAGTACTTC.

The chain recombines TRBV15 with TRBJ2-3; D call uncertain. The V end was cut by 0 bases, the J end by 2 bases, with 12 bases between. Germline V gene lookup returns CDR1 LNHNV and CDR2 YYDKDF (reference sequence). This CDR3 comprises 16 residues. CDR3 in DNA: TGTGCCACCAGCAGAGAACCAGACTTGTACACAGATACGCAGTATTTT. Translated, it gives CATSREPDLYTDTQYF. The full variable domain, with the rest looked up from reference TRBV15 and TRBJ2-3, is DAMVIQNPRYQVTQFGKPVTLSCSQTLNHNVMYWYQQKSSQAPKLLFHYYDKDFNNEADTPDNFQSRRPNTSFCFLDIRSPGLGDTAMYLCATSREPDLYTDTQYFGPGTRLTVL.

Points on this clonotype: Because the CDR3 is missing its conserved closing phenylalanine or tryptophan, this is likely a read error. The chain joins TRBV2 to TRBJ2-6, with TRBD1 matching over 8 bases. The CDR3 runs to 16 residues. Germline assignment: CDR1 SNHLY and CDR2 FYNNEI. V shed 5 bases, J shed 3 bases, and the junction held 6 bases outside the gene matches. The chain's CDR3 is CASSPGGAFGANVLTL. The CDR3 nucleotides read TGTGCCAGCAGTCCAGGGGGCGCATTTGGGGCCAACGTCCTGACTCTC.

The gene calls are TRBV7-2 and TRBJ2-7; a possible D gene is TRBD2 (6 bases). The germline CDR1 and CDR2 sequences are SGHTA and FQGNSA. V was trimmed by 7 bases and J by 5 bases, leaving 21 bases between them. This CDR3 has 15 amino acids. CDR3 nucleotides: TGTGCCAGCACCAAACAAAGCGGAGGGTACCACGAGCAGTACTTC. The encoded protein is CASTKQSGGYHEQYF.

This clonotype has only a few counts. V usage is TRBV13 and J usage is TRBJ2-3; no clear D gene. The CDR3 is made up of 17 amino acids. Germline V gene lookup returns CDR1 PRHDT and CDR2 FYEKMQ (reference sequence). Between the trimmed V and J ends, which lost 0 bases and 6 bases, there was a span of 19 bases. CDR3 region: CASSLGLMGPTADTQYF. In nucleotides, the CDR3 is TGTGCCAGCAGCTTAGGCCTGATGGGTCCCACGGCGGATACGCAGTATTTT.

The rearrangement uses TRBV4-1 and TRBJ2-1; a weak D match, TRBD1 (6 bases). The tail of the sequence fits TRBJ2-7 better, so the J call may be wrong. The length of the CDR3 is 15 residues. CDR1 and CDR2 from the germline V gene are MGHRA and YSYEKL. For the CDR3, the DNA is TGCGCCAGCAGCCTGGGGGCAGGACATTCCTACGAGCAGTACTTC. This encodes CASSLGAGHSYEQYF.

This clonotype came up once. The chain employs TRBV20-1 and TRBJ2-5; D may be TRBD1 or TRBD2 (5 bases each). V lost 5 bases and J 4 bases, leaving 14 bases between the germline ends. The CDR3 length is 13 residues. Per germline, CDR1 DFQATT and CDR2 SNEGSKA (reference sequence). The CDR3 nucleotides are TGCAGTGCTCTGTGGGGGATTAGAGAGACCCAGTACTTC. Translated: CSALWGIRETQYF.

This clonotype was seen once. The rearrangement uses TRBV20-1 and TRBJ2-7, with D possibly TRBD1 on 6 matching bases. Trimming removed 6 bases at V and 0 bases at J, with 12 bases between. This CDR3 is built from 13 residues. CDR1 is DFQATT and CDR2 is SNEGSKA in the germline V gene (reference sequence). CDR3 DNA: TGCAGTGCCACCGGGACAACCTCCTACGAGCAGTACTTC. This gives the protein CSATGTTSYEQYF.

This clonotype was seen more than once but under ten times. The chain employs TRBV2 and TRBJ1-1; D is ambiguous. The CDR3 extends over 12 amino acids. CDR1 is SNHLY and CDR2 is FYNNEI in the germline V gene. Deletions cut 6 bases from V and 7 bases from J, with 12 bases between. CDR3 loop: CASRLGGLEAFF. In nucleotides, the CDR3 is TGTGCCAGCAGATTGGGTGGTCTTGAAGCTTTCTTT.

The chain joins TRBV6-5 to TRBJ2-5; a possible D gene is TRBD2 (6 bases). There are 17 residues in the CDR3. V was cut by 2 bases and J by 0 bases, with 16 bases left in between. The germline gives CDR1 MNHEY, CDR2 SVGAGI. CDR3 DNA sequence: TGTGCCAGCAGTTACAACGAGTTTGGGAGGAACCAAGAGACCCAGTACTTC. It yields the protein CASSYNEFGRNQETQYF.

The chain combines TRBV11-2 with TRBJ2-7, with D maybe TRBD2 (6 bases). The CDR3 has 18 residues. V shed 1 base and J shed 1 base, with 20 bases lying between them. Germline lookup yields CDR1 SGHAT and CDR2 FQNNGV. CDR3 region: CASSLAGVATLQSYEQYF. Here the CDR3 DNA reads TGTGCCAGCAGCTTAGCGGGAGTGGCCACCCTCCAGTCCTACGAGCAGTACTTC.

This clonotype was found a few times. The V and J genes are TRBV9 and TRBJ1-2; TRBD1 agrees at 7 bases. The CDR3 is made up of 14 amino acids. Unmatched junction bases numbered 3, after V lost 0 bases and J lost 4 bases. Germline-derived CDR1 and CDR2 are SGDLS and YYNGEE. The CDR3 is CASSVVGGSYGYTF. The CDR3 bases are TGTGCCAGCAGCGTAGTAGGGGGCAGCTATGGCTACACCTTC.

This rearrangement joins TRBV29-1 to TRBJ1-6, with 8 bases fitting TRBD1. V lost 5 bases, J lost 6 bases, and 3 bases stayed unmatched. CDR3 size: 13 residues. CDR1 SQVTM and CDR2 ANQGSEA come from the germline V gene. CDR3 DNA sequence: TGCAGCGTTCCAGGGGGCCCTAATTCACCCCTCCACTTT. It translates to CSVPGGPNSPLHF.

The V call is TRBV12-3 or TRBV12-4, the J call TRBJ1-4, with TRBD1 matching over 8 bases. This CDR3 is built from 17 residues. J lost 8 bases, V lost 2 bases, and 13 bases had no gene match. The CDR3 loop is CASSLTSTGVGGEKLFF. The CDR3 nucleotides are TGTGCCAGCAGTTTAACGTCGACAGGGGTCGGAGGAGAAAAACTGTTTTTT.

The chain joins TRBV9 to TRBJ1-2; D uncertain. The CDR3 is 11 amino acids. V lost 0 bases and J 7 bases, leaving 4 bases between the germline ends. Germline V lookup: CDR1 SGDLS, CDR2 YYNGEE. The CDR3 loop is CASSVDGGYTF. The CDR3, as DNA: TGTGCCAGCAGCGTAGACGGTGGCTACACCTTC.

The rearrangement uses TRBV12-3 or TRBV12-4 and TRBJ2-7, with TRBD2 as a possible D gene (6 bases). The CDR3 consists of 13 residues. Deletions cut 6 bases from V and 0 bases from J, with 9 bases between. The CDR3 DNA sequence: TGTGCCAGCAGGTTGGGACTCTCCTACGAGCAGTACTTC. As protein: CASRLGLSYEQYF.

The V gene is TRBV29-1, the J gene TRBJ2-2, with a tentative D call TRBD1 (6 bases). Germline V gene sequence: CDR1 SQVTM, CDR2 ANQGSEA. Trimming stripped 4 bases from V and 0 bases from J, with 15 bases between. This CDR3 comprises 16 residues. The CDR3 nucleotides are TGCAGCGTTGCTCCCTGGACAGACACGAACACCGGGGAGCTGTTTTTT. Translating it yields CSVAPWTDTNTGELFF.

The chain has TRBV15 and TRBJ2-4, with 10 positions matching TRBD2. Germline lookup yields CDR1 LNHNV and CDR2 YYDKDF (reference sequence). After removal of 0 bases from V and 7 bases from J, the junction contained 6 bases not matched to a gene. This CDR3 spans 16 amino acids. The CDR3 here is CATSREAGGIGNIQYF. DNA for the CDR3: TGTGCCACCAGCAGAGAAGCGGGGGGGATTGGGAACATTCAGTACTTC.

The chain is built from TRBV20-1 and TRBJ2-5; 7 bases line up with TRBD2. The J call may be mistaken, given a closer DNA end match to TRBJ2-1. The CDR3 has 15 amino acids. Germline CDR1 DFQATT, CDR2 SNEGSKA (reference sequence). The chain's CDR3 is CSANAGVGGRDEQFF. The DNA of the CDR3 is TGCAGTGCCAACGCGGGTGTTGGAGGGAGGGATGAGCAGTTCTTC.

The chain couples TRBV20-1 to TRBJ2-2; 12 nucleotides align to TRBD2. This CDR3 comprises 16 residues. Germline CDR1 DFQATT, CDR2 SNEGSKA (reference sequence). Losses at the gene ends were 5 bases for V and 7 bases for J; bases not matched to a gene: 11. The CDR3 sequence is CSAPRLAGDRGGELFF. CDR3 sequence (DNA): TGCAGTGCTCCCCGACTAGCGGGGGACCGGGGCGGGGAGCTGTTTTTT.